This T cell receptor beta chain was identified in a study of cytomegalovirus exposure and HLA in healthy donors. Whole-study findings and limits: The investigators catalogued 164 TCR beta chains as cytomegalovirus-associated.

CDR3 length equals 15 residues. The ends were cut back, 6 bases at V and 5 bases at J, with 19 bases in the middle. The germline gives CDR1 MNHEY, CDR2 SVGAGI. About this clone itself: Its antigen is currently unknown.

Profiling relied on immunoSEQ multiplex PCR, and the TCRdb table lists in-frame clones only, not all of them. The profile shows about 160,000 clones, roughly 96% of them singletons. The material sequenced was PBMCs. This sequence was found in a woman younger than 30 in good health and CMV-seronegative. The chain recombines TRBV6-5 with TRBJ1-2; tentative D call: TRBD1 (5 bases). The CDR3 region is CASRGGRVGGYGYTF. CDR3 DNA sequence: TGTGCCAGCAGGGGTGGTCGGGTCGGGGGGTATGGCTACACCTTC.